The 18 T cell receptor beta chains below come from one sample, sequenced in a study of blood T cells in healthy people across ages (dated by TCRdb to the mid-2010s). Libraries were prepared through 5' RACE. Data came from an Illumina HiSeq 2500. A second PCR of roughly 6 to 12 cycles was run with a J-beta primer mix and a sample-barcoded 5' primer. TCRdb reworked the public reads: Q25 trimming with fastp, MiXCR clone assembly, productive beta chains retained. Identical CDR3 proteins give one entry, which carries the most common genes and DNA. The sample table lists roughly 560,000 distinct CDR3 sequences, nearly 25% of them with a count of one. Approximately 8.7% of the sample lies in the top ten. The sample was also reused in another study, on T cells of mothers and their children.

Sequenced sample: blood. These receptor sequences come from a boy between 10 and 17 years old in good health.

The chain couples TRBV7-9 to TRBJ2-1, with 11 bases identical to TRBD2. V lost 3 bases and J lost 0; bases outside the gene matches: 4. The CDR3 covers 17 residues. CDR1 and CDR2 from the germline V gene are SEHNR and FQNEAQ (reference sequence). CDR3 nucleotide sequence: TGTGCCAGCAGCTTGGGGACTAGCGGAGTCTCCTACAATGAGCAGTTCTTC. Translation gives CASSLGTSGVSYNEQFF.

This clonotype was recorded a few times. This chain connects TRBV12-3 or TRBV12-4 to TRBJ1-4, with 7 positions matching TRBD1. V shed 5 bases and J 6 bases; nucleotides not matched to a gene: 12. The CDR3 extends over 16 amino acids. CDR3 sequence reads: CASSVWEGAIYEKLFF. The CDR3 bases are TGTGCCAGCAGTGTCTGGGAGGGGGCTATCTATGAAAAACTGTTTTTT.

This chain uses TRBV20-1 with TRBJ2-3; the D is unclear. This CDR3 contains 14 residues. V was cut by 1 base and J by 6 bases, with 14 bases left in between. Germline values: CDR1 DFQATT, CDR2 SNEGSKA (reference sequence). Written as DNA, the CDR3 is TGCAGTGCTAGAGGTCGTATCCCGGAGGATACGCAGTATTTT. As protein: CSARGRIPEDTQYF.

The table lists this clonotype with many counts. V gene TRBV25-1 combines with J gene TRBJ2-7; D remains ambiguous. The CDR3 contains 12 residues. Deletions cut 3 bases from V and 1 base from J, with 4 bases between. Per the germline V gene, CDR1 is MGHDK and CDR2 is SYGVNS. The DNA for the CDR3 is TGTGCCAGCAGTGACAAATCCTACGAGCAGTACTTC. Translation gives CASSDKSYEQYF.

This clonotype has a handful of counts. The junction and the germline gene differ at one end; a read error may be behind it. The chain combines TRBV25-1 with TRBJ2-1; either TRBD1 or TRBD2 may supply D (5 bases each). Germline V lookup: CDR1 MGHDK, CDR2 SYGVNS. The CDR3 has 17 residues. The CDR3 DNA is TGTGCCAGCGGTGAAAAGGATTTGAGGGGCTCCTACAATGAGCAGTTCTTC. Translated, it gives CASGEKDLRGSYNEQFF.

The V gene is TRBV5-1, the J gene TRBJ2-1; D unclear. CDR1 is SGHRS and CDR2 is YFSETQ in the germline V gene. Trimming removed 3 bases at V and 0 bases at J, with 10 bases between. CDR3 length: 15 residues. CDR3 sequence reads: CASSYTLYSYNEQFF. The CDR3 region has the DNA TGCGCCAGCAGCTATACCCTCTACTCCTACAATGAGCAGTTCTTC.

The V and J genes are TRBV7-7 and TRBJ2-5; D gene ambiguous. The V gene's germline CDR1 is SSHAT and CDR2 FNYEAQ (reference sequence). The CDR3 is 11 amino acids. The V end lost 10 bases, the J end lost 5 bases, and 11 bases lay between the germline ends. The CDR3 nucleotides read TGTGCCATCGGGCCAGTGGAGACCCAGTACTTC. Translated, it gives CAIGPVETQYF. Variable domain in full (rest from reference TRBV7-7 and TRBJ2-5): GAGVSQSPRYKVTKRGQDVTLRCDPISSHATLYWYQQALGQGPEFLTYFNYEAQPDKSGLPSDRFSAERPEGSISTLTIQRTEQRDSAMYRCAIGPVETQYFGPGTRLLVL.

This clonotype appeared a few times. The chain carries TRBV29-1 and TRBJ2-1; 10 bases fit TRBD1. The CDR3 extends over 13 amino acids. V trimming: 5 bases; J trimming: 9 bases; junction bases outside the gene matches: 7. Germline loops: CDR1 SQVTM, CDR2 ANQGSEA. CDR3 nucleotides: TGCAGCGTTTCCGGGACAGGGGTTGGTGAGCAGTTCTTC. Protein product: CSVSGTGVGEQFF.

The chain links TRBV20-1 to TRBJ1-2; 9 bases line up with TRBD1. The CDR3 is 14 residues long. Germline trimming cut 6 bases from V and 7 bases from J; bases unmatched to any gene: 12. Germline CDR1 and CDR2: DFQATT and SNEGSKA (reference sequence). CDR3 DNA sequence: TGCAGTGCCAGGATCCCGGGACAGGGCGGTGGCTACACCTTC. Translating it yields CSARIPGQGGGYTF.

The chain couples TRBV28 to TRBJ2-3; possibly TRBD1 or TRBD2 for D (5 bases each). The V end was cut by 7 bases, the J end by 0 bases, with 23 bases between. This CDR3 region has 18 residues. The germline V gene encodes CDR1 MDHEN and CDR2 SYDVKM. The DNA of the CDR3 is TGTGCCAGCACCTCTGCTGTGGGACCAGGCATTAGCACAGATACGCAGTATTTT. This gives the protein CASTSAVGPGISTDTQYF.

The chain employs TRBV11-2 and TRBJ2-1, with D perhaps being TRBD1 or TRBD2 (5 bases each). Germline V CDR1 and CDR2: SGHAT, FQNNGV. There are 15 residues in the CDR3. V was clipped by 4 bases and J by 4 bases, with 14 bases between them. CDR3 sequence: CASSSPRGAYNEQFF. DNA of the CDR3: TGTGCCAGCAGCTCTCCGAGAGGGGCGTACAATGAGCAGTTCTTC.

This clonotype was counted a few times. V gene TRBV6-5 combines with J gene TRBJ2-7; 12 bases line up with TRBD1. V shed 6 bases and J 1 base; nucleotides not matched to a gene: 4. The CDR3 extends over 15 amino acids. Germline V gene lookup returns CDR1 MNHEY and CDR2 SVGAGI. The CDR3 DNA sequence: TGTGCCAGCAGGACGGGACAGGGGGCGTCCTACGAGCAGTACTTC. Its protein is CASRTGQGASYEQYF.

The chain uses TRBV12-3 or TRBV12-4 and TRBJ2-3, with TRBD1 matching 7 bases. V lost 6 bases, J lost 3 bases, and 15 bases stayed unmatched. The CDR3 spans 17 residues. CDR3 nucleotide sequence: TGTGCCAGCAGCCGCGATTGGGACAGAGATAGTACAGATACGCAGTATTTT. Residues: CASSRDWDRDSTDTQYF.

The rearrangement links TRBV2 to TRBJ1-1; weak D call: TRBD1 (6 bases). Per germline, CDR1 SNHLY and CDR2 FYNNEI. The CDR3 has 13 residues. Trimming pared 11 bases from V and 0 bases from J, leaving 13 bases between. The CDR3 DNA sequence: TGTGCCTCAAAAGGGGACATGAACACTGAAGCTTTCTTT. This translates into CASKGDMNTEAFF.

This clonotype was counted between two and nine times. This rearrangement joins TRBV27 to TRBJ1-2; D gene ambiguous. The ends were cut back, 6 bases at V and 0 bases at J, with 8 bases in the middle. This CDR3 region has 13 residues. CDR1 is MNHEY, CDR2 SMNVEV, per germline (reference sequence). DNA of the CDR3: TGTGCCAGCAGCTTCGCCACTAACTATGGCTACACCTTC. As protein: CASSFATNYGYTF.

This clonotype was seen only a few times. This chain links TRBV9 with TRBJ2-5, with D possibly TRBD1 on 7 matching bases. Germline CDR1 reads SGDLS; CDR2 reads YYNGEE. V lost 3 bases, J lost 0 bases, and 21 bases lay in between. The CDR3 contains 18 residues. The CDR3 DNA follows: TGTGCCAGCAGCGCCGGGACAGTCTCGGAGGGGTACCAAGAGACCCAGTACTTC. Translated: CASSAGTVSEGYQETQYF.

This clonotype appeared a few times. This chain uses TRBV29-1 with TRBJ1-2, with D possibly matching TRBD1 (6 bases). V was pared by 0 bases and J by 4 bases, with 12 bases between. In germline, CDR1 is SQVTM, CDR2 ANQGSEA. This CDR3 has 14 amino acids. DNA for the CDR3: TGCAGCGTTGAAGAGGAGAAGGGGGTCTATGGCTACACCTTC. As protein: CSVEEEKGVYGYTF.

This clonotype occurred many times. The V call is TRBV20-1, the J call TRBJ1-4; TRBD1 agrees at 9 bases. V gave up 3 bases and J gave up 5 bases; unmatched junction bases: 4. The CDR3 loop spans 14 amino acids. Germline V CDR1 and CDR2: DFQATT, SNEGSKA (reference sequence). The CDR3 DNA reads TGCAGTGCTAGGGGACAGGGAAGAAATGAAAAACTGTTTTTT. Translated: CSARGQGRNEKLFF.